This TCR beta chain was identified during a study of T cells in localized non-small cell lung cancer. The study, taken as a whole, reports: Adjacent uninvolved lung tissue had the highest T cell clonality, exceeding tumor. Elevated circulating T cell density in blood was associated with longer overall survival. Paired adjacent lung recovered a median around 62 of the top 100 tumor clones. Since sequencing was restricted to only one region of the tumor, intratumor heterogeneity remains a possibility.

CDR1 is SGHNT, CDR2 YYREEE, per germline (reference sequence). The CDR3 totals 17 residues. V lost 2 bases and J lost 0; bases outside the gene matches: 8. In regard to this clone: What it binds is not known.

Clones were read by immunoSEQ multiplex PCR, and TCRdb kept only the in-frame ones, dropping some. The sample carries some 16,000 clones, about 89% recorded once. Specimen: peripheral blood, collected before any cancer treatment. This chain joins TRBV5-4 and TRBJ2-3; 8 bases line up with TRBD2. The TCR comes from a male donor aged 60 or older with stage II squamous cell lung carcinoma. The CDR3, as DNA: TGTGCCAGCAGCTTAACGATAGCGGGGTTAAGCACAGATACGCAGTATTTT. Amino acid sequence: CASSLTIAGLSTDTQYF.